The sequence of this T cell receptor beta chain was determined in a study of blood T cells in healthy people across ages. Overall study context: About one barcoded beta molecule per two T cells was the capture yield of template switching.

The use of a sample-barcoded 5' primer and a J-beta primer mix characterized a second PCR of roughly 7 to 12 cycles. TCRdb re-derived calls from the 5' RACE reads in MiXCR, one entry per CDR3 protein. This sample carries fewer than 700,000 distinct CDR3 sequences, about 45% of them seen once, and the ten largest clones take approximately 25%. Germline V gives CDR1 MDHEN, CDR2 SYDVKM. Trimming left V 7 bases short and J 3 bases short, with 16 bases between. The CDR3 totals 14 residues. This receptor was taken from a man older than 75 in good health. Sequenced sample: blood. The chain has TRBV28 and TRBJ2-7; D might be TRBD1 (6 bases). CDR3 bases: TGTGCCAGCATCTCCACAGGGAACCACTACGAGCAGTACTTC. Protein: CASISTGNHYEQYF. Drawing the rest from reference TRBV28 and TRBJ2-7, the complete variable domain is DVKVTQSSRYLVKRTGEKVFLECVQDMDHENMFWYRQDPGLGLRLIYFSYDVKMKEKGDIPEGYSVSREKKERFSLILESASTNQTSMYLCASISTGNHYEQYFGPGTRLTVT.